This T cell receptor beta chain was sequenced during a study of T cell responses to AZD1222 COVID-19 vaccine. The protocol was immunoSEQ multiplex PCR, while the TCRdb copy is restricted to in-frame clones and leaves out a portion. The repertoire has some 86,000 clones, about 88% of them found once; the top ten carry less than 9%. A note on this clone: What it binds is not known.

Overall study results and limits: Only 5 or 6 people who got AZD1222 tested seropositive at baseline. The donor cohort was predominantly white British with a female majority, and clonal diversity may have been underestimated. Spike-wide vaccine-associated CD4 TCRs dominated at 160-218 and 743-854.

The clonotype was recovered from an adult who received the AZD1222 COVID-19 vaccine. Sequences were derived from peripheral blood, sampled 28 days after the second AZD1222 dose.

CDR3 DNA: TGTGCCAGTAGTAAGGCGGGAGGGTTGGAGTTCTTC. It specifies CASSKAGGLEFF. This sequence joins TRBV19 and TRBJ2-1; TRBD2 matches at 9 bases. The trim removed 4 bases at V and 14 bases at J, leaving 6 bases unmatched. The CDR3 consists of 12 residues. Germline assignment: CDR1 LNHDA and CDR2 SQIVND (reference sequence).